A single sample gave rise to the 8 T cell receptor beta chains below, sequenced in a study of blood T cell repertoires in COVID-19. Using immunoSEQ multiplex PCR, the repertoire was profiled, and TCRdb retains in-frame clones only, with some absent. The table has 200,000 to 250,000 clones, around three quarters seen once. Input material: peripheral blood. The receptors were gathered from a woman between 70 and 85 years old with acute or convalescent COVID-19.

V gene TRBV6-6 combines with J gene TRBJ1-5; D possibly corresponds to TRBD1 (5 bases). This CDR3 comprises 15 residues. Trimming cost V 2 bases and J 9 bases, with 17 bases left between them. Germline V gives CDR1 MNHNY, CDR2 SVGAGI (reference sequence). The CDR3 DNA follows: TGTGCCAGCAGTTACGCCGACAGCACCTCAGGGCCCCAGCATTTT. Translation: CASSYADSTSGPQHF.

This chain uses TRBV27 with TRBJ1-4; D is uncertain. CDR1 is MNHEY, CDR2 SMNVEV, per germline (reference sequence). The CDR3 has 15 amino acids. The ends were cut back, 5 bases at V and 5 bases at J, with 15 bases in the middle. This CDR3 is CASSRGLGGNEKLFF. The CDR3 DNA reads as TGTGCCAGCAGTCGGGGTCTGGGCGGAAATGAAAAACTGTTTTTT.

V and J are TRBV2 and TRBJ1-1; possibly TRBD1 for D (5 bases). Looked up from germline, CDR1 is SNHLY and CDR2 is FYNNEI. This CDR3 has 12 amino acids. Trimming left V 8 bases short and J 0 bases short, with 7 bases between. In DNA form, the CDR3 reads TGTGCCAGCGACAGAATGAACACTGAAGCTTTCTTT. The encoded protein is CASDRMNTEAFF.

A few counts support this clone. The J gene is TRBJ2-1, the V gene TRBV27; 9 bases map to TRBD1. The length of the CDR3 is 16 residues. Trimming cost V 5 bases and J 6 bases; bases outside gene matches: 11. Germline CDR1 is MNHEY and CDR2 is SMNVEV (reference sequence). CDR3 nucleotides: TGTGCCAGCAGTACCTCCGGGACAGGGACAGGCAATGAGCAGTTCTTC. It encodes CASSTSGTGTGNEQFF.

The chain has TRBV4-1 and TRBJ1-6; 8 bases are shared with TRBD1. V dropped 1 base and J dropped 7; count of bases not matched to a gene: 12. Germline loops: CDR1 MGHRA, CDR2 YSYEKL. The CDR3 consists of 18 residues. CDR3 residues: CASSQGLRGDRLNSPLHF. The CDR3 DNA follows: TGCGCCAGCAGCCAAGGGTTAAGGGGGGACAGGCTGAATTCACCCCTCCACTTT.

J is TRBJ1-2 and V is TRBV28; TRBD1 might be the D (5 bases). The length of the CDR3 is 14 residues. V lost 2 bases to trimming and J lost 4 bases, with 11 bases between them. Looked up from germline, CDR1 is MDHEN and CDR2 is SYDVKM. The chain's CDR3 is CASSLVQGSYGYTF. The DNA for the CDR3 is TGTGCCAGCAGTTTAGTTCAGGGATCCTATGGCTACACCTTC.

This clone was picked up a small number of times. This sequence joins TRBV6-5 and TRBJ1-1; TRBD1 aligns across 7 bases. J gave up 5 bases and V 5 bases, and 8 bases lay outside the gene matches. There are 14 residues in the CDR3. Germline CDR1 MNHEY, CDR2 SVGAGI. CDR3 sequence (DNA): TGTGCCAGCAGTCAGGGGGTCGGTTGGACTGAAGCTTTCTTT. Residues: CASSQGVGWTEAFF.

The genes are TRBV18 and TRBJ2-5; a weak D match, TRBD2 (6 bases). V dropped 5 bases and J dropped 5 bases, with 9 bases sitting between them. The CDR3 length is 12 residues. Germline assignment: CDR1 KGHSH and CDR2 LQKENI. The CDR3 loop is CASSEEGETQYF. As DNA, the CDR3 is TGTGCCAGCTCAGAGGAGGGGGAGACCCAGTACTTC.